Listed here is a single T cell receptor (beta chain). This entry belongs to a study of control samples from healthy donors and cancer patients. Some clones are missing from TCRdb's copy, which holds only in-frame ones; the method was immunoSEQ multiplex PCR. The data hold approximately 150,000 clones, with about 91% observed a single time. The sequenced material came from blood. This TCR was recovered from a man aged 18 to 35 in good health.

The CDR3, as DNA: TGCAGTGCTAGTAGGACAGGCCTGACTGAAGGCTACACCTTC. It encodes CSASRTGLTEGYTF. This rearrangement joins TRBV20-1 to TRBJ1-2, with 7 bases aligning to TRBD1. Trimming took 3 bases from V and 8 from J; bases not matched to a gene: 12. Germline V lookup: CDR1 DFQATT, CDR2 SNEGSKA (reference sequence). The CDR3 sequence is 14 residues long.